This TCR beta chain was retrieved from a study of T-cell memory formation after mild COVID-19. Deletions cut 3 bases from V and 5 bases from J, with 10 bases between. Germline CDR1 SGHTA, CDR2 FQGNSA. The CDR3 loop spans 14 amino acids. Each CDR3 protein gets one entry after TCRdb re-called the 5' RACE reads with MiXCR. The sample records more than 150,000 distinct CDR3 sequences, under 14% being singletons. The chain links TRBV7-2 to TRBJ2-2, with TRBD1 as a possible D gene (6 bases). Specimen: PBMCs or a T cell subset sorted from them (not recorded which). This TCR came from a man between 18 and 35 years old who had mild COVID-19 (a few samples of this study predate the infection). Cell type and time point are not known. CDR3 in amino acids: CASSLRQGTGELFF. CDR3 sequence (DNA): TGTGCCAGCAGCTTGCGTCAGGGGACCGGGGAGCTGTTTTTT.